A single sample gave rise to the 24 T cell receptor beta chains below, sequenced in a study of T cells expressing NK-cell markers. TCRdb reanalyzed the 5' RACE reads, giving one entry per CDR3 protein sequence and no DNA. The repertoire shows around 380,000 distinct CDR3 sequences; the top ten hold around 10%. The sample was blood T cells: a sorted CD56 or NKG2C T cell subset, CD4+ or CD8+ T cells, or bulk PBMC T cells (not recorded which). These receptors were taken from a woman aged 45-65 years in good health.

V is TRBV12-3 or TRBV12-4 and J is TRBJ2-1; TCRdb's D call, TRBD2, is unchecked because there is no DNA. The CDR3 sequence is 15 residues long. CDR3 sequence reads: CASRSSGRLINEQFF.

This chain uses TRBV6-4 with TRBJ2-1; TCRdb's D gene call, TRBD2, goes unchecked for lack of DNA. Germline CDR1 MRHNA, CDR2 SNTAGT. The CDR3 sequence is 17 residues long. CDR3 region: CANSGTGPSGSGNEQFF.

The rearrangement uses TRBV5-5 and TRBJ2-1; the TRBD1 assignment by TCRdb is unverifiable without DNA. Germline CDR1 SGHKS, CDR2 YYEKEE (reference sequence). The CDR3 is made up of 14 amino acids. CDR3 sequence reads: CASSFPGRVDEQFF.

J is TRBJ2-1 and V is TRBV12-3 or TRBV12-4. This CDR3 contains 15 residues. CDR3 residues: CASSFRGATYNEQFF.

The CDR3 protein is CASSLIAGGKNEQFF. This chain connects TRBV7-3 to TRBJ2-1; with no DNA, the TCRdb D assignment of TRBD2 cannot be verified. The CDR3 is 15 amino acids. Germline V gene sequence: CDR1 SGHTA, CDR2 FQGTGA.

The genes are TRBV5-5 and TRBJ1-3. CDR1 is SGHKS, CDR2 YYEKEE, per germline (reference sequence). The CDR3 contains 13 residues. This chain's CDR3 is CASFSTHRNTIYF.

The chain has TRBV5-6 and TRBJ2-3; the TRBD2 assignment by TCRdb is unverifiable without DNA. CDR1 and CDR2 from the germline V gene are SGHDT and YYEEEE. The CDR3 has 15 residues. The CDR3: CASSLGTILTDTQYF.

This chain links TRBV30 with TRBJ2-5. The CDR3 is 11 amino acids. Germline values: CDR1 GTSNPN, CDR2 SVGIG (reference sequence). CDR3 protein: CAWSVGETQYF.

The chain's CDR3 is CSARDPVLAERVHEQFF. This chain uses TRBV20-1 with TRBJ2-1; TCRdb indicates TRBD2, and absent DNA this call remains unverified. The CDR3 extends over 17 amino acids. Germline V gives CDR1 DFQATT, CDR2 SNEGSKA (reference sequence).

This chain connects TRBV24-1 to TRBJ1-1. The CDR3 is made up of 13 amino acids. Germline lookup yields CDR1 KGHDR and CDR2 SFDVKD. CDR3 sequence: CATSADSNTEAFF.

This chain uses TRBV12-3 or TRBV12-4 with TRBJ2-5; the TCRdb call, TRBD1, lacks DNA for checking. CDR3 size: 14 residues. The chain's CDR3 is CASSRTGSWETQYF.

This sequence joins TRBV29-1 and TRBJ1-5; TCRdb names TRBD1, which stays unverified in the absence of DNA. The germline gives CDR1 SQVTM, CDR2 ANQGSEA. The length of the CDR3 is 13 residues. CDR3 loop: CSAARGLGQPQHF.

CDR3 in amino acids: CASSPGPSGRSNEQFF. The chain recombines TRBV11-2 with TRBJ2-1; absent DNA, TCRdb's TRBD2 call cannot be checked. This CDR3 region has 16 residues. CDR1 is SGHAT, CDR2 FQNNGV, per germline.

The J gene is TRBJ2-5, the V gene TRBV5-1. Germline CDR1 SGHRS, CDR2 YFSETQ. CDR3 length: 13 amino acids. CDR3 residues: CASSITSEETQYF.

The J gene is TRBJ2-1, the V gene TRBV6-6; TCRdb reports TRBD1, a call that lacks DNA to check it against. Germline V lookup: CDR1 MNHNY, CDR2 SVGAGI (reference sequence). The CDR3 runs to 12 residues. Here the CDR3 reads CASSYLDRVQFF.

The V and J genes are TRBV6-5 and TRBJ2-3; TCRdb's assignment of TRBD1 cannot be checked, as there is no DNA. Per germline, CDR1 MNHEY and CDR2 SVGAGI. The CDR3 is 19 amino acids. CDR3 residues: CASSYPHVRGQGVTDTQYF.

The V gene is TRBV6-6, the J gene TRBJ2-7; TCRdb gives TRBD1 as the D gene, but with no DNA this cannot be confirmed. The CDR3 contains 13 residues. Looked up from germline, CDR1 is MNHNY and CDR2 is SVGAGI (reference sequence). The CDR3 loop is CASLDGGRREQYF.

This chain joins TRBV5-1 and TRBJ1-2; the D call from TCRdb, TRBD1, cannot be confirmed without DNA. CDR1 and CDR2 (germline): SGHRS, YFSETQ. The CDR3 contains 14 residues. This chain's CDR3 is CASSLDPDIYGYTF.

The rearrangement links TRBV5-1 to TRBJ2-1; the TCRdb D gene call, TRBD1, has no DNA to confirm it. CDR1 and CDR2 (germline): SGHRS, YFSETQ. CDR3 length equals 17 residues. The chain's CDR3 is CASSLAGTKAPYNEQFF.

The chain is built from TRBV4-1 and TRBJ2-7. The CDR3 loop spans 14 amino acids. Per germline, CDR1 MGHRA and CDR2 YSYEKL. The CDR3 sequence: CASARQDQDYEQYF.

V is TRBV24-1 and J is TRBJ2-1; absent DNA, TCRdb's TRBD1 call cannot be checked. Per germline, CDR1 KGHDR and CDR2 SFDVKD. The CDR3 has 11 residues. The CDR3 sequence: CATSQGYEQFF.

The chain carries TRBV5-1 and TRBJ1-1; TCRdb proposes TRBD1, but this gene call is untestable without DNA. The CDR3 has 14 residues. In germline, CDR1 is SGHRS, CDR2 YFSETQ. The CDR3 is CASSPAFQGSEAFF. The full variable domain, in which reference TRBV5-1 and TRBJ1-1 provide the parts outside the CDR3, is KAGVTQTPRYLIKTRGQQVTLSCSPISGHRSVSWYQQTPGQGLQFLFEYFSETQRNKGNFPGRFSGRQFSNSRSEMNVSTLELGDSALYLCASSPAFQGSEAFFGQGTRLTVV.

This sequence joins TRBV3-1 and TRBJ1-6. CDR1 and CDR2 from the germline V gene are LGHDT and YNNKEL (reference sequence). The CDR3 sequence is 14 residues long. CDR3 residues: CASSQGWGGSPLHF.

This CDR3 reads CSVEFVPREGYTF. The genes are TRBV29-1 and TRBJ1-2; TCRdb lists TRBD1, though no DNA is available to test this call. This CDR3 is 13 amino acids long. From germline, CDR1 is SQVTM and CDR2 ANQGSEA.